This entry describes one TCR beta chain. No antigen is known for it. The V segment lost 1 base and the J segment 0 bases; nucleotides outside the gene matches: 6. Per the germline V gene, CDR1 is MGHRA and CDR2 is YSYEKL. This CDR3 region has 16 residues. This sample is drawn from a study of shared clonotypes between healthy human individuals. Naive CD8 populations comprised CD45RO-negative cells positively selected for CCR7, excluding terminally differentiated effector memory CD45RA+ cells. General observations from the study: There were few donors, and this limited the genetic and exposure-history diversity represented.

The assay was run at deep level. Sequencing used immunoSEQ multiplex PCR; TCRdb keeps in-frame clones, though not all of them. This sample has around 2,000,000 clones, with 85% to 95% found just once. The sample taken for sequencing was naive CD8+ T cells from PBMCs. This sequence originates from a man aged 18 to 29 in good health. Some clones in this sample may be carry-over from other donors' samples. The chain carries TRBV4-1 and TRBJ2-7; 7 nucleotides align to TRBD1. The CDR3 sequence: CASSQASGDSSYEQYF. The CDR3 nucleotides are TGCGCCAGCAGCCAAGCGTCCGGGGACAGCTCCTACGAGCAGTACTTC.